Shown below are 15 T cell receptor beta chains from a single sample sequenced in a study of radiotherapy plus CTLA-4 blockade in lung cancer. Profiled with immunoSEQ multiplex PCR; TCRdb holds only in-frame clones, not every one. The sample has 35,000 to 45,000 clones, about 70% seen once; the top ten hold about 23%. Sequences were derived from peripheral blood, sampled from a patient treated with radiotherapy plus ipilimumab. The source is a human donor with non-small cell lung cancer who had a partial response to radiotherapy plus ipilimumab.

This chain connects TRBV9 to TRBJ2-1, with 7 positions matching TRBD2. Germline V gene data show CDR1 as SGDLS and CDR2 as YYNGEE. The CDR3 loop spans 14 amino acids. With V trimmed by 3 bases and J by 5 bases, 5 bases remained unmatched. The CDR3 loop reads CASSAGGGDNEQFF. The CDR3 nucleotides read TGTGCCAGCAGCGCGGGGGGAGGTGACAATGAGCAGTTCTTC.

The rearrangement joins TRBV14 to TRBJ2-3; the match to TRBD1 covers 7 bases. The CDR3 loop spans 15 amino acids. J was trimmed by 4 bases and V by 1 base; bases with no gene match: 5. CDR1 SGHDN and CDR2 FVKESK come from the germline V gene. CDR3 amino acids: CASSQGDRDADTQYF. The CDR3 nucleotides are TGTGCCAGCAGCCAAGGAGACAGGGATGCAGATACGCAGTATTTT.

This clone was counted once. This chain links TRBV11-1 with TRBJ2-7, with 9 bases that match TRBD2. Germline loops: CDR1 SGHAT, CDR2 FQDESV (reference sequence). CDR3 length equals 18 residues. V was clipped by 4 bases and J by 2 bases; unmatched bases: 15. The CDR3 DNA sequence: TGTGCCAGCAGCTCCCCTATAGGGGCGGCGGGAGGGCCCTACGAGCAGTACTTC. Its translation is CASSSPIGAAGGPYEQYF.

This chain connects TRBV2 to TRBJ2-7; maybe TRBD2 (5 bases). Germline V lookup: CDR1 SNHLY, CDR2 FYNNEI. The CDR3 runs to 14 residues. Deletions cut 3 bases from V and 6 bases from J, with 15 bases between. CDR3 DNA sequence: TGTGCCAGCAGTGAGGTAGCGTCCCCTTCCGAGCAGTACTTC. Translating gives CASSEVASPSEQYF.

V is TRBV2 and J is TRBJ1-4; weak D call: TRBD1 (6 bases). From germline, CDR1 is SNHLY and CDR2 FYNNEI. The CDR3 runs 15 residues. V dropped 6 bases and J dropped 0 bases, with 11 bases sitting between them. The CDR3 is CASRQGTPTNEKLFF. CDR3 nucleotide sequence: TGTGCCAGCAGGCAGGGGACACCAACTAATGAAAAACTGTTTTTT.

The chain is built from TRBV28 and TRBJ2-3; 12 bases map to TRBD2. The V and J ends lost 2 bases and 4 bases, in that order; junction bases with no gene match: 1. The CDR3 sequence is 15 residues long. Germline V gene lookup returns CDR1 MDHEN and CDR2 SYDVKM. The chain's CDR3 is CASSLLAGGADTQYF. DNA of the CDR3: TGTGCCAGCAGTTTACTAGCGGGGGGGGCAGATACGCAGTATTTT.

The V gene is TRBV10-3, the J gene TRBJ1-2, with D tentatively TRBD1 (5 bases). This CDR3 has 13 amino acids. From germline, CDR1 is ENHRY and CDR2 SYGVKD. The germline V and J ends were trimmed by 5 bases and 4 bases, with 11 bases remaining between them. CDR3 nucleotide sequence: TGTGCCATCAGTCAACAGGTGATCTATGGCTACACCTTC. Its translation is CAISQQVIYGYTF.

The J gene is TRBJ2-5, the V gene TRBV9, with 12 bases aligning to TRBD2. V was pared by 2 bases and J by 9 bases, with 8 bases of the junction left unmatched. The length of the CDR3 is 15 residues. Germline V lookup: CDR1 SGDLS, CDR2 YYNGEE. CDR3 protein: CASSVMTSGGAPQYF. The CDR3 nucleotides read TGTGCCAGCAGCGTCATGACTAGCGGGGGAGCCCCCCAGTACTTC.

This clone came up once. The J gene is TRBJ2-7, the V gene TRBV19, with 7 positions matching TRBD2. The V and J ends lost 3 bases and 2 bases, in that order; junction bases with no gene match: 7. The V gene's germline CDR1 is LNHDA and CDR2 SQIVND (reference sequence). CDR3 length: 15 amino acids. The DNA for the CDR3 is TGTGCCAGTAGTATGGGGCGGGAGAGGACCTACGAGCAGTACTTC. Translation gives CASSMGRERTYEQYF.

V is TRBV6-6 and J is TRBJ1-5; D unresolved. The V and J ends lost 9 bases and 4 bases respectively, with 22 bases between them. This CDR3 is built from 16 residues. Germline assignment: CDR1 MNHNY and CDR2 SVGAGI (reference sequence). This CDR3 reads CASSLTRGSENQPQHF. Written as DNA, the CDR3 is TGTGCCAGTTCTTTAACAAGAGGTAGCGAGAATCAGCCCCAGCATTTT.

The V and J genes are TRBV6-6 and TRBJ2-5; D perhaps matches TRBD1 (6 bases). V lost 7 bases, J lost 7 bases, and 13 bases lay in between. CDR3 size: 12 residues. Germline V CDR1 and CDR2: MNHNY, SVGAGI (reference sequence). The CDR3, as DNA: TGTGCCAGCAACAGGGATTTGGGGACCCAGTACTTC. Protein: CASNRDLGTQYF.

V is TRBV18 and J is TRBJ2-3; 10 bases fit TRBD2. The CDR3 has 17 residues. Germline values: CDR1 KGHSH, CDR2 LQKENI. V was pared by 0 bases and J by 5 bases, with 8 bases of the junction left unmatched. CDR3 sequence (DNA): TGTGCCAGCTCACCACCGTCCGCTAGCGGGGGTGGAGATACGCAGTATTTT. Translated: CASSPPSASGGGDTQYF.

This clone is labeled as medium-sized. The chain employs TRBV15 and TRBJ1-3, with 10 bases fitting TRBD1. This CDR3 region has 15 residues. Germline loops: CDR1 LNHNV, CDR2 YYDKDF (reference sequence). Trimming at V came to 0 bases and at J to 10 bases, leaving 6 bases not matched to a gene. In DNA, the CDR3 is TGTGCCACCAGCAGAGATCTAGGGACAGGGGAAACCATATATTTT. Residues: CATSRDLGTGETIYF. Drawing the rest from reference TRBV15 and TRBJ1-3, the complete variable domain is DAMVIQNPRYQVTQFGKPVTLSCSQTLNHNVMYWYQQKSSQAPKLLFHYYDKDFNNEADTPDNFQSRRPNTSFCFLDIRSPGLGDTAMYLCATSRDLGTGETIYFGEGSWLTVV.

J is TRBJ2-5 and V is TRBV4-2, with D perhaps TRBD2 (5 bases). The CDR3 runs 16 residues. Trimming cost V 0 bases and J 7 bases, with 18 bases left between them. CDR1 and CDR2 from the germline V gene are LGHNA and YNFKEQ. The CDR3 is CASSQDLSSTSATQYF. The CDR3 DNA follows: TGTGCCAGCAGCCAAGATCTTTCTAGCACTAGTGCGACCCAGTACTTC.

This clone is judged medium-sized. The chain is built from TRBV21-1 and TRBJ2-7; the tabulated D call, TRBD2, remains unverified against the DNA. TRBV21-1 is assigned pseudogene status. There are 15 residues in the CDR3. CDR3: CASSKAARENYEQYF. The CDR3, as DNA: TGTGCCAGCAGCAAAGCGGCGCGGGAGAACTACGAGCAGTACTTC.